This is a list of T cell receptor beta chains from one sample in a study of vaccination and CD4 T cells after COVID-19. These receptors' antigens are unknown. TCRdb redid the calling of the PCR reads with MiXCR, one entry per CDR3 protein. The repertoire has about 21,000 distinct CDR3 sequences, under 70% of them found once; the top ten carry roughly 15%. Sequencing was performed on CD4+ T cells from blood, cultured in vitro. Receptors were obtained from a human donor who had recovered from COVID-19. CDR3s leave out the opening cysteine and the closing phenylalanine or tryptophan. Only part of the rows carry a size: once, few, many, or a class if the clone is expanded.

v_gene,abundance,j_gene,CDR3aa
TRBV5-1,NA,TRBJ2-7,ASSLVGSYEQY
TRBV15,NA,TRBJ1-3,ATSRDMGEGGGRYKSSGNTIY
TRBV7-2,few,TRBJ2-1,ASSQGPNNEQF
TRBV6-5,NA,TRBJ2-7,ASSYSSTGKPYEQY
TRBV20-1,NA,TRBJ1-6,SAPTGQAYNSPLH
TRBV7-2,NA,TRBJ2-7,ASSSPPFHEQY
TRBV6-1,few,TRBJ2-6,ATTRSSRSGANVLT
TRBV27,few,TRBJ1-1,ASSSRQGRGILLWNTEAF
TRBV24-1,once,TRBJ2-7,ATSGSVAGKHYEQY
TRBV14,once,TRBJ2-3,ASSRGRDRALDTQY
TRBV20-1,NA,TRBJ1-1,SARDRRGSAMNTEAF
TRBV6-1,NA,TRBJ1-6,ASRRGQGRMSLH
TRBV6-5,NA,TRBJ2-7,ASSSPGTHRGYEQY
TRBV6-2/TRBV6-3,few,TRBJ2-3,ASKRGGNTDTQY
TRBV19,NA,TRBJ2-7,ASSNTGGPHEQY
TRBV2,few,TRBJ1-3,ASRPRQGIGGNTIY
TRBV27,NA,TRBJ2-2,ASSLDRANTGELF
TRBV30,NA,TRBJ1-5,AWSPSLDRGDQPQH
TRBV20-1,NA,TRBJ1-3,SARGQSSGNTIY
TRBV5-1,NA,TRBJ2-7,ASSLGSLSYEQY
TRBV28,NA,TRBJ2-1,ASSLGFGGSEQF
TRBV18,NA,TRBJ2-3,ASSPTLEFSTDTQY
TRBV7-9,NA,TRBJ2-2,ASSLGVAGGELF
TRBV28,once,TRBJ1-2,ASSSLPYGYT
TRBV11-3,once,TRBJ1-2,ASSLQGANGYT
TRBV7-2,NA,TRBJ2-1,ASSPRGGSGRNNEQF
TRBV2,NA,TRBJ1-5,ASTEGNNQPQH
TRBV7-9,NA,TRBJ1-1,ASSKEVAF
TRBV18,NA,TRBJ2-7,ASSPRDRGSYEQY
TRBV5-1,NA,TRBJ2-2,ASSLTVVGFPGELF
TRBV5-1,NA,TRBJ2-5,ASQGTETQY
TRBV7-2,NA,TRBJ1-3,ASSWDSSSGNTIY
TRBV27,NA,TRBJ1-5,ASSTRQGAQQPQH